This T cell receptor beta chain was obtained from a study of blood T cell repertoires in COVID-19. Across the study: Sites across the United States, Italy and Spain contributed samples from acute and convalescent COVID-19. Nucleic acid was either cDNA or gDNA, and it came from T cells, B-cell-depleted T cells, or PBMCs.

Germline V lookup: CDR1 SGHVS, CDR2 FQNEAQ. Trimming at V came to 5 bases and at J to 1 base, leaving 6 bases not matched to a gene. This CDR3 has 16 residues. Clones were read by immunoSEQ multiplex PCR, and TCRdb kept only the in-frame ones, dropping some. There are 180,000 or so clones in the sample; roughly 87% occur only once, and 1.6% lies in the top ten. V and J are TRBV7-8 and TRBJ2-3, with 10 bases fitting TRBD2. This receptor was taken from a woman aged 45-59 years with acute or convalescent COVID-19. Sequencing input: peripheral blood. This chain's CDR3 is CASSVTGTSGTDTQYF. Written as DNA, the CDR3 is TGTGCCAGCAGCGTGACCGGGACTAGCGGCACAGATACGCAGTATTTT.